This T cell receptor beta chain derives from a study of cytomegalovirus exposure and HLA in healthy donors. General study points: The classifier, whose performance was assessed in both the original and validation cohorts, reportedly diagnosed cytomegalovirus status with high specificity and sensitivity. A previous analysis found most TCR beta V segments productive roughly 87% or roughly 30% of the time. Whilst most TCR sequences proved rare, a subset of public TCRs occurred across many donors. Specificity for CMV antigens was confirmed in vitro for a few of the CMV-associated chains.

Germline loops: CDR1 KGHSH, CDR2 LQKENI. Losses at the gene ends were 5 bases for V and 5 bases for J; bases not matched to a gene: 6. The CDR3 is 13 residues long. Comments on this clone: Its antigen is still unknown.

PCR involved 60 Vbeta and 13 Jbeta primers. The table came from immunoSEQ multiplex PCR; TCRdb's copy has only in-frame clones and leaves some out. This table holds roughly 80,000 clones. This clonotype originated in a girl between 5 and 17 years old in good health and CMV-seropositive. The chain recombines TRBV18 with TRBJ2-7; 7 nucleotides agree with TRBD1. The material sequenced was PBMCs. The CDR3, as DNA: TGTGCCAGCTCATCCCGGGACAGCGACGAGCAGTACGTC. Its protein product is CASSSRDSDEQYV.